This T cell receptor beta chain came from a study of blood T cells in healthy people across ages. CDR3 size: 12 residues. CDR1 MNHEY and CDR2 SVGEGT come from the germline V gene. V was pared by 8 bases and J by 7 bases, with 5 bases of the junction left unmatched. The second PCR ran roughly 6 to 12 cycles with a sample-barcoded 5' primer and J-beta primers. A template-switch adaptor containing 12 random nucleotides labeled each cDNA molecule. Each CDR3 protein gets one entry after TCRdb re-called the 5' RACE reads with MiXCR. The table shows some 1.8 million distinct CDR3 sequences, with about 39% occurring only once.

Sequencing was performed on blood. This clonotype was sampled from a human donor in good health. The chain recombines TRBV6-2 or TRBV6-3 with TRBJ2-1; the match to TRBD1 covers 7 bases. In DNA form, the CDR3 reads TGTGCCAGCCAAGACAGGGTAAATGAGCAGTTCTTC. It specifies CASQDRVNEQFF.